This is a list of T cell receptor beta chains from one sample in a study of T-cell reconstitution after alpha-beta-depleted transplantation in children. TCRdb reprocessed the PCR reads with MiXCR, giving one entry per CDR3 protein. The table shows a few hundred thousand distinct CDR3 sequences, with roughly 15% occurring only once. The specimen was PBMCs, mostly from graft donor cells, collected 360 days after TCRalphabeta/CD19-depleted stem cell transplant. These receptors were collected from a boy under three years old who had a stem cell transplant for Wiskott-Aldrich syndrome, so the T cells may come from the graft donor. The CDR3 runs from the conserved cysteine through the conserved F or W. A D gene is named only where the DNA matches it firmly. Not all rows give a size; the values are once, few, many and, for expanded clones, a class.

>TRBV20-1|few|.|TRBJ2-1
TGCAGTGCTAGAGGGGGTCTTGGCAATGAGCAGTTCTTC
CSARGGLGNEQFF
>TRBV9|few|.|TRBJ2-2
TGTGCCAGCAGCATCCATAGCGAGTCGAACACCGGGGAGCTGTTTTTT
CASSIHSESNTGELFF
>TRBV10-2|few|TRBD2|TRBJ2-3
TGCGCCAGCAGGGGGCTAGCGGGAGCACGAGATACGCAGTATTTT
CASRGLAGARDTQYF
>TRBV30|.|.|TRBJ2-3
TGTGCCTGGAGTCCCATAGTAGATACGCAGTATTTT
CAWSPIVDTQYF
>TRBV5-1|once|.|TRBJ2-5
TGCACCAGCAGCGGGGGACAGTTGGAAAAGACCCAGTACTTC
CTSSGGQLEKTQYF
>TRBV20-1|few|TRBD1|TRBJ1-5
TGCAGTGCTAGTGGGGGCAGGGGGGTTAGTCAGCCCCAGCATTTT
CSASGGRGVSQPQHF
>TRBV7-2|few|.|TRBJ2-4
TGTGCCAGCAGCCCCCGAGGGGGGGGTCGAAACATTCAGTACTTC
CASSPRGGGRNIQYF
>TRBV25-1|few|.|TRBJ2-7
TGTGCCAGCAGTGAATACACAGGGTCCTACGAGCAGTACTTC
CASSEYTGSYEQYF
>TRBV29-1|few|.|TRBJ2-5
TGCAGCGTTGAAGATCGGGCCGACGGGGCGGGGCAAGAGACCCAGTACTTC
CSVEDRADGAGQETQYF
>TRBV12-3/TRBV12-4|few|.|TRBJ2-2
TGTGCCAGCAGTTTGCTGGGCGGCGGGGAGCTGTTTTTT
CASSLLGGGELFF
>TRBV20-1|many|.|TRBJ1-4
TGCAGTGCTAGAATCACCCCAGAAAAACTGTTTTTT
CSARITPEKLFF
>TRBV12-3/TRBV12-4|many|.|TRBJ1-4
TGTGCCAGCAGTCGCCGAGGGGCTAATGAAAAACTGTTTTTT
CASSRRGANEKLFF
>TRBV7-9|once|.|TRBJ2-3
TGTGCCAGCAGACCCGGACGCACAGATACGCAGTATTTT
CASRPGRTDTQYF
>TRBV15|.|TRBD2|TRBJ2-7
TGTGCCACCAGCAGAGATCGGTCACCGTCGGGAGGAGTTGAGCAGTACTTC
CATSRDRSPSGGVEQYF
>TRBV11-2|few|TRBD2|TRBJ2-2
TGTGCCAGCAGCCTCAATCTGGGACTAGCGGGAGGACTCACCGGGGAGCTGTTTTTT
CASSLNLGLAGGLTGELFF
>TRBV18|once|.|TRBJ2-5
TGTGCCAGCTCACCAACAGGGATCCAAGAGACCCAGTACTTC
CASSPTGIQETQYF
>TRBV5-1|few|TRBD1|TRBJ2-1
TGCGCCAGCAGCCGCCTGGACAGGTCATTCTACTACAATGAGCAGTTCTTC
CASSRLDRSFYYNEQFF
>TRBV6-2/TRBV6-3|.|.|TRBJ2-2
TGTGCCTGCAAGAAGGGCGCGAACACCGGGGAGCTGTTTTTT
CACKKGANTGELFF
>TRBV12-5|few|TRBD1|TRBJ2-1
TGTGCTAGTGGTTTGCCAACCTTGCGGCAGGGGGTAAGGTACAATGAGCAGTTCTTC
CASGLPTLRQGVRYNEQFF
>TRBV7-9|.|.|TRBJ2-3
TGTGCCAGCAGCCGATCTCTAATCACAGATACGCAGTATTTT
CASSRSLITDTQYF
>TRBV29-1|few|.|TRBJ2-7
TGCAGCGTTGATGGGGGGGGCAGGGCCTACGAGCAGTACTTC
CSVDGGGRAYEQYF
>TRBV12-3/TRBV12-4|many|.|TRBJ1-2
TGTGCCAGCAGTGGGGTCCTGGACGGATTCTATGGCTACACCTTC
CASSGVLDGFYGYTF
>TRBV5-1|many|TRBD1|TRBJ2-2
TGCGCCAGCAGCCTGGTAGGGGGCGACACCGGGGAGCTGTTTTTT
CASSLVGGDTGELFF
>TRBV28|.|TRBD1|TRBJ2-7
TGTGCCAGCAGCCCGTACCACGGGACAGGTTACTCCTACGAGCAGTACTTC
CASSPYHGTGYSYEQYF
>TRBV25-1|few|TRBD1|TRBJ1-2
TGTGCCAGCAGTGAATCAAAGGGGGCATATGGCTACACCTTC
CASSESKGAYGYTF
>TRBV7-9|.|.|TRBJ2-1
TGTGCCAGCAGCTTAGTGAGGACAACAACTCGGGCCAATGAGCAGTTCTTC
CASSLVRTTTRANEQFF
>TRBV6-5|few|.|TRBJ2-3
TGTGCCAGCAGATTACAGGGGAGGGGAGATACGCAGTATTTT
CASRLQGRGDTQYF
>TRBV11-2|.|TRBD2|TRBJ2-2
TGTGCCAGCAGCCGCCCGACCACTAGCGGGGGGCCACCCACCGGGGAGCTGTTTTTT
CASSRPTTSGGPPTGELFF
>TRBV7-8|few|.|TRBJ2-7
TGTGCCAGCAGCTTTCAGGGTTCCTACGAGCAGTACTTC
CASSFQGSYEQYF
>TRBV6-1|few|.|TRBJ2-7
TGTGCCAGCGGACAGCTTCTTTACGAGCAGTACTTC
CASGQLLYEQYF
>TRBV5-1|few|.|TRBJ2-1
TGCGCCAGCAGCTTGGCTCGGGGGAGTTTAAATGAGCAGTTCTTC
CASSLARGSLNEQFF
>TRBV7-8|.|TRBD2|TRBJ2-1
TGTGCCAGCAGCTCCCCCGGGAGGGCCATTGAGCAGTTCTTC
CASSSPGRAIEQFF
>TRBV9|few|.|TRBJ1-2
TGTGCCAGCAGCGTATCTGACCGGACAGATAACTATGGCTACACCTTC
CASSVSDRTDNYGYTF
>TRBV4-3|few|.|TRBJ2-1
TGCGCCAGCAGCCGGACCTTAAGCTCCTACAATGAGCAGTTCTTC
CASSRTLSSYNEQFF
>TRBV5-4|once|.|TRBJ2-3
TGTGCCAGCACTTCGGGGCGCGGGGCAGATACGCAGTATTTT
CASTSGRGADTQYF
>TRBV30|many|.|TRBJ2-6
TGTGCCTGGAGCGCCTGGACCATCCAGAACGGGGCCAACGTCCTGACTTTC
CAWSAWTIQNGANVLTF
>TRBV3-1|few|.|TRBJ1-1
TGTGCCAGCAGCCAAAGAGGTAAGAACACTGAAGCTTTCTTT
CASSQRGKNTEAFF
>TRBV24-1|.|.|TRBJ1-2
TGTGCCACCAGTGATCCCCGTGGGGGCTGGGGCTACACCTTC
CATSDPRGGWGYTF
>TRBV20-1|few|.|TRBJ2-7
TGCAGTGCTAGAGCCCGCGACCCCTACGAGCAGTACTTC
CSARARDPYEQYF
>TRBV4-1|few|TRBD2|TRBJ2-1
TGCGCCAGCAGCCAAGATGAGGGCACTAGCGGGGGGAATGAGCAGTTCTTC
CASSQDEGTSGGNEQFF
>TRBV18|many|.|TRBJ2-7
TGTGCCAGCTCACTCGACAGAGTAGGCGAGCAGTACTTC
CASSLDRVGEQYF
>TRBV12-3/TRBV12-4|many|.|TRBJ2-7
TGTGCCAGCAGTCCCACGGGTCGTGCATTCGAGCAGTACTTC
CASSPTGRAFEQYF
>TRBV27|once|TRBD1|TRBJ2-1
TGTGCCAGCAGTTTAATCGGCAGGGGGCTTAATGAGCAGTTCTTC
CASSLIGRGLNEQFF